This entry describes one T cell receptor beta chain. Antigen unknown. CD4+ T cells that had been cultured provided DNA sequenced with the Oncomine TCR Beta short-read assay. TCRdb itself ran the PCR reads through MiXCR, one entry per CDR3 protein. The sample shows tens of thousands of distinct CDR3 sequences, 30% to 35% of them seen only once. This specimen comes from a study of vaccination and CD4 T cells after COVID-19. Across the whole study: Six males and four females, two of them Hispanic, were enrolled as convalescents. With a range of 35 to 161, the median interval from diagnosis to drawing post-COVID samples was around 93 days. At days 161 to 241 and at day 14 post-vaccination, a few convalescent patients were sampled.

Time point indicated: late sampling 161 to 241 days after vaccination in three convalescent patients. The treatment: 10-day PBMC culture with coronavirus spike peptide pools or control peptides (ViraFEST assay). Germline CDR1 and CDR2: DFQATT and SNEGSKA (reference sequence). The CDR3 length is 15 residues. Trimming took 6 bases from V and 2 from J; bases not matched to a gene: 3. The material sequenced was CD4+ T cells from blood, cultured in vitro, taken about 7 months after SARS-CoV-2 vaccination. This chain links TRBV20-1 with TRBJ2-1, with TRBD2 matching 14 bases. The origin of this receptor is a human donor who had recovered from COVID-19. This CDR3 is CSAGTSGSTYNEQFF. DNA for the CDR3: TGCAGTGCGGGGACTAGCGGGAGTACCTACAATGAGCAGTTCTTC.